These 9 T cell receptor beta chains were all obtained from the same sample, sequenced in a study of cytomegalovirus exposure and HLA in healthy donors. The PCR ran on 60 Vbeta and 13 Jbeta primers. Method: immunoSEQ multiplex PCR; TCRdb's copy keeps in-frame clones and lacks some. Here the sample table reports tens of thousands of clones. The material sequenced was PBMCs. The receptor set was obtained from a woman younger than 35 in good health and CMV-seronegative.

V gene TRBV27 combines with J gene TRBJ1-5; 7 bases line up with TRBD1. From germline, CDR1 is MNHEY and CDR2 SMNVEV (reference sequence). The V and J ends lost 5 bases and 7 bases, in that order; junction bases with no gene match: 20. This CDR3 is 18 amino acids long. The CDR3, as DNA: TGTGCCAGCAGTGTAAACAGGGGCGGAGGGTTCAATCGGCAGCCCCAGCATTTT. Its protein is CASSVNRGGGFNRQPQHF.

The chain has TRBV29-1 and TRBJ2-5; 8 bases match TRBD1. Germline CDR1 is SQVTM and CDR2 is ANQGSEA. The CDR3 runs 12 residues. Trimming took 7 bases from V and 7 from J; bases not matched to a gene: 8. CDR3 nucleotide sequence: TGCAGCGCCCCGACAGGGGTAGGGACCCAGTACTTC. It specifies CSAPTGVGTQYF.

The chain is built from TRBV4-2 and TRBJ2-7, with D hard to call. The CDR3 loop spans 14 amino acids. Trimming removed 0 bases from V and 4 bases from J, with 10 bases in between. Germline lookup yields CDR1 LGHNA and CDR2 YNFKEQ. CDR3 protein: CASSQEERRYEQYF. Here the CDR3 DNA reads TGTGCCAGCAGCCAAGAGGAGAGAAGGTACGAGCAGTACTTC.

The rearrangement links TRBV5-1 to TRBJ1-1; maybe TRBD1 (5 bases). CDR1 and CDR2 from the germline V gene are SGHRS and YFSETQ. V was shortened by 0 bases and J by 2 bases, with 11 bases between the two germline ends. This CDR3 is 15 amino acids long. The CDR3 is CASSLGIQGNTEAFF. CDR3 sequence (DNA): TGCGCCAGCAGCTTGGGGATTCAGGGAAACACTGAAGCTTTCTTT.

The CDR3: CAISKDSQNNQPQHF. The CDR3 nucleotides are TGTGCCATCAGCAAGGACAGTCAAAACAATCAGCCCCAGCATTTT. This chain connects TRBV10-3 to TRBJ1-5, with a weak D call TRBD1 (6 bases). Trimming shortened V by 6 bases and J by 3 bases, and 15 bases separated the two germline ends. The CDR3 consists of 15 residues. Germline values: CDR1 ENHRY, CDR2 SYGVKD.

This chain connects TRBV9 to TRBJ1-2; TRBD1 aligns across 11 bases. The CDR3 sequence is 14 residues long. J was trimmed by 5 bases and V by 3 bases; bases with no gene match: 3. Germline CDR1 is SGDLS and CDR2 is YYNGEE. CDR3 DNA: TGTGCCAGCAGCGGGGGACAGGGGGTTTATGGCTACACCTTC. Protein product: CASSGGQGVYGYTF.

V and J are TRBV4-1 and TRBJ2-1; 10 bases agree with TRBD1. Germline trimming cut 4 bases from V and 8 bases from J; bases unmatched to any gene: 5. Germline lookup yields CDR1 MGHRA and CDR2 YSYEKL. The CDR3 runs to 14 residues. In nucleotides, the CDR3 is TGCGCCAGCAGCCCTGACAGGGGGCATGATGAGCAGTTCTTC. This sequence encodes CASSPDRGHDEQFF.

The CDR3 bases are TGTGCCTGGACCGACAGGGTGCGGACCTACTCTGGAAACACCATATATTTT. This encodes CAWTDRVRTYSGNTIYF. The chain has TRBV30 and TRBJ1-3, with TRBD1 matching over 7 bases. This CDR3 spans 17 amino acids. Germline V gene sequence: CDR1 GTSNPN, CDR2 SVGIG (reference sequence). V dropped 4 bases and J dropped 0; count of bases not matched to a gene: 12.

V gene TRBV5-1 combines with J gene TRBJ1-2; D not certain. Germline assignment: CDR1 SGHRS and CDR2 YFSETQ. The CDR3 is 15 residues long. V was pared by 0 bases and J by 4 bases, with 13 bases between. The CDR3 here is CASSLGADWFYGYTF. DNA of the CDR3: TGCGCCAGCAGCTTGGGAGCGGACTGGTTCTATGGCTACACCTTC.